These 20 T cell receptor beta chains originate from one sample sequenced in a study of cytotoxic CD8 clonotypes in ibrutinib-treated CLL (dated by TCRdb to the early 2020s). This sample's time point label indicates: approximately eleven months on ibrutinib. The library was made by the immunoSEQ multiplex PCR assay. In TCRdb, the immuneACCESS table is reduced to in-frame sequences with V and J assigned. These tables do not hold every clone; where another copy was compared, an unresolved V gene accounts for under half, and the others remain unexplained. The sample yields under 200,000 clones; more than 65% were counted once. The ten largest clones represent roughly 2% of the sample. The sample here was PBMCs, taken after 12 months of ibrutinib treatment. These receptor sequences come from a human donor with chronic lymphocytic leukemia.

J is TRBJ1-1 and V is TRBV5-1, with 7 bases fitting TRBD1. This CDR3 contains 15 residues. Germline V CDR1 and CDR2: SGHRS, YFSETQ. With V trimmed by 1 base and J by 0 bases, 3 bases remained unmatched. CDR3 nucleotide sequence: TGCGCCAGCAGCTTGAACAGGGGATTGAACACTGAAGCTTTCTTT. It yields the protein CASSLNRGLNTEAFF.

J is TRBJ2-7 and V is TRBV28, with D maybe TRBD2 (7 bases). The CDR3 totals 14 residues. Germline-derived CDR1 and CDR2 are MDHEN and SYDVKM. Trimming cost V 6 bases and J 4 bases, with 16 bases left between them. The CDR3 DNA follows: TGTGCCAGCAGAAAGGGGGGGCGGAGATACGAGCAGTACTTC. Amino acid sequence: CASRKGGRRYEQYF.

The CDR3 is CASSEGLSPYEQYF. The CDR3 nucleotides read TGTGCCAGCAGTGAGGGACTTTCCCCCTACGAGCAGTACTTC. The J gene is TRBJ2-7, the V gene TRBV28; tentative D call: TRBD2 (6 bases). CDR1 and CDR2 (germline): MDHEN, SYDVKM. This CDR3 is built from 14 residues. V was cut by 5 bases and J by 2 bases, with 13 bases left in between.

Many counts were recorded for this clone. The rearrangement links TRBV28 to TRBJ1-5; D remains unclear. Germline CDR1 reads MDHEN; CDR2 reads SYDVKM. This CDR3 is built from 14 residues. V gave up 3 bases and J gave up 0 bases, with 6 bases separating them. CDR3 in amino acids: CASSFAYSNQPQHF. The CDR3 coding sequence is TGTGCCAGCAGTTTTGCTTATAGCAATCAGCCCCAGCATTTT.

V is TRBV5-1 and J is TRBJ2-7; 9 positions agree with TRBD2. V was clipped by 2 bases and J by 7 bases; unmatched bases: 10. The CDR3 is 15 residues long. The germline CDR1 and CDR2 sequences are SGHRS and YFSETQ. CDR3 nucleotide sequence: TGCGCCAGCAGCTTCGGGACTAGCCGTATGGGGGAGCAGTACTTC. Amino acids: CASSFGTSRMGEQYF.

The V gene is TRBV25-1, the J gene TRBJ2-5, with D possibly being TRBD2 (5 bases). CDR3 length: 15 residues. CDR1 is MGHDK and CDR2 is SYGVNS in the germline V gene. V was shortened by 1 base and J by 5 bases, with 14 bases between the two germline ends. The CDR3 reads CASSEFSRGEETQYF. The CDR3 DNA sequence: TGTGCCAGCAGTGAATTTAGCCGGGGTGAGGAGACCCAGTACTTC.

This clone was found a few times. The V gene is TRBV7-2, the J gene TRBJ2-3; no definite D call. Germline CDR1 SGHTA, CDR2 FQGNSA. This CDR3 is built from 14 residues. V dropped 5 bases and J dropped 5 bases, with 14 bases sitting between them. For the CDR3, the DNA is TGTGCCAGCAGCCCCTTCATTCTCGGAGATACGCAGTATTTT. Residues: CASSPFILGDTQYF.

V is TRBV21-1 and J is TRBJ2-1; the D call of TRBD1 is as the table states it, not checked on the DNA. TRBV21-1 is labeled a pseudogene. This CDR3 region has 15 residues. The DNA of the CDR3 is TGTGCCAGCAGCAACGAAGGGGGCGATTACAATGAGCAGTTCTTC. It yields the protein CASSNEGGDYNEQFF.

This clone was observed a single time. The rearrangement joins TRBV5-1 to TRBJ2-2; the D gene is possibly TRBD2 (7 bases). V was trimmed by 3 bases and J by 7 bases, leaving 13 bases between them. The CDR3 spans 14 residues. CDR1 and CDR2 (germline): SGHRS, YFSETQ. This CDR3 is CASSSRGADGELFF. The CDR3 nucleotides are TGCGCCAGCAGCTCTCGGGGGGCCGACGGGGAGCTGTTTTTT.

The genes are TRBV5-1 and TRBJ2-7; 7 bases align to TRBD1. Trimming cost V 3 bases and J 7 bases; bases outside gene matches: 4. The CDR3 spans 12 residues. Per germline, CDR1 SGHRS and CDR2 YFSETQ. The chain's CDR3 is CASSYDREEQYF. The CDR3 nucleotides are TGCGCCAGCAGCTACGACAGGGAAGAGCAGTACTTC.

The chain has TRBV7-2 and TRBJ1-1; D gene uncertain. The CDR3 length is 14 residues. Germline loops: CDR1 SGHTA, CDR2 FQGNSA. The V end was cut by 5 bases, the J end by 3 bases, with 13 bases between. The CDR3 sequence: CASSPNAGYTEAFF. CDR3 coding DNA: TGTGCCAGCAGCCCTAACGCTGGGTACACTGAAGCTTTCTTT. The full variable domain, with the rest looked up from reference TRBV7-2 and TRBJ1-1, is GAGVSQSPSNKVTEKGKDVELRCDPISGHTALYWYRQSLGQGLEFLIYFQGNSAPDKSGLPSDRFSAERTGGSVSTLTIQRTQQEDSAVYLCASSPNAGYTEAFFGQGTRLTVV.

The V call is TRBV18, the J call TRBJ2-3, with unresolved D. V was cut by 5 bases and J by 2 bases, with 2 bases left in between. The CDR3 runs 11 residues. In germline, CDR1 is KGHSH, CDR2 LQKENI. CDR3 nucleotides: TGTGCCAGCTCATCCACAGATACGCAGTATTTT. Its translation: CASSSTDTQYF. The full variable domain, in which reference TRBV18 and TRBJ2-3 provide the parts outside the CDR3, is NAGVMQNPRHLVRRRGQEARLRCSPMKGHSHVYWYRQLPEEGLKFMVYLQKENIIDESGMPKERFSAEFPKEGPSILRIQQVVRGDSAAYFCASSSTDTQYFGPGTRLTVL.

CDR3 in DNA: TGTGCCAGCAGCCAAGAGATAAACACTAACACTGAAGCTTTCTTT. Protein: CASSQEINTNTEAFF. The chain uses TRBV4-2 and TRBJ1-1; no reliable D call. CDR3 length: 15 amino acids. From germline, CDR1 is LGHNA and CDR2 YNFKEQ. V gave up 0 bases and J gave up 2 bases, with 10 bases separating them.

Written as DNA, the CDR3 is TGTGCCACCAGCAGAGACGACATCTATGGCTACACCTTC. Its translation is CATSRDDIYGYTF. The chain links TRBV15 to TRBJ1-2; unclear D gene. Between the trimmed V and J ends, which lost 0 bases and 4 bases, there was a span of 6 bases. The CDR3 has 13 amino acids. From germline, CDR1 is LNHNV and CDR2 YYDKDF (reference sequence).

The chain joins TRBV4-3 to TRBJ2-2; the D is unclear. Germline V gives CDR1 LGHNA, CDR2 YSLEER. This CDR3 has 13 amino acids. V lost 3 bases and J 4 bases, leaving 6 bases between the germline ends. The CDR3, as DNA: TGCGCCAGCAGCCACCTTGGCACCGGGGAGCTGTTTTTT. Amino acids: CASSHLGTGELFF.

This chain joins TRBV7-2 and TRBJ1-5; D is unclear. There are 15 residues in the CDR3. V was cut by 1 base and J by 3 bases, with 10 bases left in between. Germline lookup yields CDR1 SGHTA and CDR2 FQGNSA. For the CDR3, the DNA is TGTGCCAGCAGCTTAGGAGGGCAGGCCAATCAGCCCCAGCATTTT. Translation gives CASSLGGQANQPQHF.

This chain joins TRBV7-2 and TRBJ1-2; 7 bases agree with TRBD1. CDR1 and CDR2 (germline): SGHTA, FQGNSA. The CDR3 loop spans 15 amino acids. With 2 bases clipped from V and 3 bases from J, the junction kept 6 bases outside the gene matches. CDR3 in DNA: TGTGCCAGCAGCTTATTTACAGGGGATTACTATGGCTACACCTTC. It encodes CASSLFTGDYYGYTF.

In DNA form, the CDR3 reads TGTGCCAGCAGCCCCCGCGACTATACCTACAATGAGCAGTTCTTC. This codes for CASSPRDYTYNEQFF. V and J are TRBV7-3 and TRBJ2-1; D may be TRBD2 (5 bases). V was cut by 5 bases and J by 2 bases, with 13 bases left in between. This CDR3 contains 15 residues. CDR1 and CDR2 from the germline V gene are SGHTA and FQGTGA.

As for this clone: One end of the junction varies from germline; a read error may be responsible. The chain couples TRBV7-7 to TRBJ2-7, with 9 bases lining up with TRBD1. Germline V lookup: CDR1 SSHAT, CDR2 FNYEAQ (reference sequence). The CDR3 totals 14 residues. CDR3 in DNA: TGTGCTAGCAGCAAGACAGGGGGATCCTACGAGCAGTACTTC. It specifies CASSKTGGSYEQYF. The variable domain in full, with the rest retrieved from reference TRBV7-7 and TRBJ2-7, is GAGVSQSPRYKVTKRGQDVTLRCDPISSHATLYWYQQALGQGPEFLTYFNYEAQPDKSGLPSDRFSAERPEGSISTLTIQRTEQRDSAMYRCASSKTGGSYEQYFGPGTRLTVT.

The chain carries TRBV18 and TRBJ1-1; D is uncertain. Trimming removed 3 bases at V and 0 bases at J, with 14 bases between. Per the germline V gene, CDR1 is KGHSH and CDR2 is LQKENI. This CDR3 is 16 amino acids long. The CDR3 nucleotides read TGTGCCAGCTCACCCCACCAAGGCCTAATGAACACTGAAGCTTTCTTT. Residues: CASSPHQGLMNTEAFF.